This TCR beta chain derives from a study of response to subunit inactivated influenza vaccine. This CDR3 has 15 amino acids. V shed 1 base and J shed 2 bases, with 11 bases lying between them. Germline loops: CDR1 SGHRS, CDR2 YFSETQ. Points from the study as a whole: Authors proposed each seasonal influenza vaccination draws in few new T cells.

TCRdb recomputed calls from the RT-PCR reads with MiXCR, one row per CDR3 protein. The data show about 700,000 distinct CDR3 sequences, with approximately 14% seen just once and around 6.5% held by the top ten. This clonotype was recorded many times. Its target is not known. The clonotype comes from a man aged 50 to 59 who received an inactivated influenza vaccine. The V and J genes are TRBV5-1 and TRBJ2-3, with D possibly being TRBD1 (5 bases). The sequenced sample was PBMCs from blood, obtained about 14 days before vaccination. In nucleotides, the CDR3 is TGCGCCAGCAGCTTGTCAGGGCTCCTCACAGATACGCAGTATTTT. Residues: CASSLSGLLTDTQYF.